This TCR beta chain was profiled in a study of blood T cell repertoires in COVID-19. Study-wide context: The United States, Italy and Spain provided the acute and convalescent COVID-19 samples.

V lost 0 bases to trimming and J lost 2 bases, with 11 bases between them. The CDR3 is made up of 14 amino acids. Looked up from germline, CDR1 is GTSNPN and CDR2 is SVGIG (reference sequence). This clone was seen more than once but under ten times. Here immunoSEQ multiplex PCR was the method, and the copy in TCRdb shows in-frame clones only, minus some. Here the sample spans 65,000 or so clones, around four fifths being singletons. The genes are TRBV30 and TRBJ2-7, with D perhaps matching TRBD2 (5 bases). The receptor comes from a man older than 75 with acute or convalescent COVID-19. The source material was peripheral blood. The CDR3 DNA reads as TGTGCCTGGAGTGTACAGCGGCAGACCTACGAGCAGTACTTC. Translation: CAWSVQRQTYEQYF.